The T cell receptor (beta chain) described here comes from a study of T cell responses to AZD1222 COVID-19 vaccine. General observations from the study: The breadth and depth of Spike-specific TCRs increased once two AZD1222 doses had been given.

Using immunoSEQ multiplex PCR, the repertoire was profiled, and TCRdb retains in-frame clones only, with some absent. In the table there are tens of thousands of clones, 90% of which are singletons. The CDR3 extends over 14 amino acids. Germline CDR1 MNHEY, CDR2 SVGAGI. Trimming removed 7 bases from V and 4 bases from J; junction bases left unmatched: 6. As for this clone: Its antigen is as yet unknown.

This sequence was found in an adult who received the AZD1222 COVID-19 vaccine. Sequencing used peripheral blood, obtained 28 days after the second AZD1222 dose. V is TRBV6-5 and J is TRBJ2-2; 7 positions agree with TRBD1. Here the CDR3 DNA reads TGTGCCAGCATTAGGGGACAGACCACCGGGGAGCTGTTTTTT. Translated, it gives CASIRGQTTGELFF.